This entry features one TCR beta chain sequence. The germline V gene encodes CDR1 MNHEY and CDR2 SVGEGT. This CDR3 contains 14 residues. Trimming shortened V by 0 bases and J by 2 bases, and 7 bases separated the two germline ends. The table came from immunoSEQ multiplex PCR; TCRdb's copy has only in-frame clones and leaves some out. The sample includes approximately 110,000 clones, about 85% of them seen just once. These data come from a study of blood T cell repertoires in COVID-19. Study in general: The United States, Italy and Spain supplied acute and convalescent COVID-19 samples. T cells, B-cell-depleted T cells, or PBMCs supplied cDNA or gDNA.

The specimen sequenced was peripheral blood. This receptor was identified in a man aged 35 to 55 with acute or convalescent COVID-19. The V and J genes are TRBV6-2 or TRBV6-3 and TRBJ1-1; TRBD1 might be the D (5 bases). CDR3 protein: CASSYSGGNTEAFF. CDR3 sequence (DNA): TGTGCCAGCAGTTACTCGGGGGGAAACACTGAAGCTTTCTTT.